The 32 T cell receptor beta chains presented below share a single source sample, sequenced in a study of blood T cell repertoires in COVID-19. Some clones are missing from TCRdb's copy, which holds only in-frame ones; the method was immunoSEQ multiplex PCR. The sample has roughly 150,000 clones, about 84% seen once. The sequencing input was PBMCs or T cells enriched from blood (not recorded which). These TCRs come from a woman aged 18-29 years who had been exposed to COVID-19.

This sequence joins TRBV28 and TRBJ2-3; D may be TRBD1 (5 bases). Germline CDR1 is MDHEN and CDR2 is SYDVKM. Trimming shortened V by 6 bases and J by 5 bases, and 18 bases separated the two germline ends. This CDR3 region has 15 residues. Here the CDR3 reads CASRLGLGRKDTQYF. The CDR3 DNA sequence: TGTGCCAGCAGACTTGGGTTGGGGCGCAAAGATACGCAGTATTTT.

This clone showed up just once. The chain combines TRBV5-4 with TRBJ1-1, with D unclear. This CDR3 comprises 12 residues. The ends were cut back, 0 bases at V and 6 bases at J, with 6 bases in the middle. Germline CDR1 reads SGHNT; CDR2 reads YYREEE (reference sequence). CDR3 residues: CASSLAGSEAFF. CDR3 sequence (DNA): TGTGCCAGCAGCTTGGCCGGGTCTGAAGCTTTCTTT. The full variable domain, with the rest looked up from reference TRBV5-4 and TRBJ1-1, is ETGVTQSPTHLIKTRGQQVTLRCSSQSGHNTVSWYQQALGQGPQFIFQYYREEENGRGNFPPRFSGLQFPNYSSELNVNALELDDSALYLCASSLAGSEAFFGQGTRLTVV.

V is TRBV20-1 and J is TRBJ1-6; 12 nucleotides align to TRBD1. There are 15 residues in the CDR3. The J segment lost 10 bases and the V segment lost 3 bases, leaving 7 bases of the junction unmatched. Per germline, CDR1 DFQATT and CDR2 SNEGSKA (reference sequence). CDR3 residues: CSASPSGTGGSPLHF. CDR3 DNA: TGCAGTGCTAGTCCATCCGGGACAGGGGGCTCACCCCTCCACTTT.

The chain employs TRBV19 and TRBJ2-2; the D gene is possibly TRBD1 (6 bases). V lost 6 bases and J 0 bases, leaving 8 bases between the germline ends. This CDR3 is 14 amino acids long. The germline gives CDR1 LNHDA, CDR2 SQIVND (reference sequence). The CDR3 sequence is CASRDRSNTGELFF. The CDR3, as DNA: TGTGCCAGTAGAGACAGGTCGAACACCGGGGAGCTGTTTTTT.

This rearrangement joins TRBV9 to TRBJ2-1; D may be TRBD1 (6 bases). The germline CDR1 and CDR2 sequences are SGDLS and YYNGEE. V lost 4 bases and J lost 6, with 17 bases in between. CDR3 length: 15 residues. The CDR3 reads CASSTTGMGINEQFF. The DNA for the CDR3 is TGTGCCAGCAGCACAACAGGGATGGGAATCAATGAGCAGTTCTTC.

V usage is TRBV7-3 and J usage is TRBJ2-5, with D tentatively TRBD2 (6 bases). CDR3 length equals 13 residues. Trimming took off 5 bases at V and 4 bases at J, with 11 bases between the two ends. In germline, CDR1 is SGHTA, CDR2 FQGTGA. CDR3 nucleotides: TGTGCCAGCAGCCTTTTGGAGGGAGAGACCCAGTACTTC. This sequence encodes CASSLLEGETQYF.

The J gene is TRBJ2-7, the V gene TRBV7-9; 13 nucleotides align to TRBD2. CDR3 length equals 18 residues. Per germline, CDR1 SEHNR and CDR2 FQNEAQ (reference sequence). The V and J ends lost 5 bases and 0 bases, in that order; junction bases with no gene match: 10. In nucleotides, the CDR3 is TGTGCCAGCAGCGTCGGACTAGCGGGAGCAAGGAGCTCCTACGAGCAGTACTTC. Translation gives CASSVGLAGARSSYEQYF.

This clone has just a few counts. The V and J genes are TRBV25-1 and TRBJ2-7, with TRBD2 as a possible D gene (6 bases). The germline V and J ends were trimmed by 3 bases and 2 bases, with 23 bases remaining between them. The CDR3 runs to 18 residues. CDR1 MGHDK and CDR2 SYGVNS come from the germline V gene. This CDR3 reads CASSDPGPGEGGAYEQYF. The CDR3 DNA reads TGTGCCAGCAGTGACCCAGGCCCGGGGGAAGGAGGTGCCTACGAGCAGTACTTC.

This clone was seen a few times. The chain uses TRBV9 and TRBJ1-2; 7 bases are shared with TRBD1. J gave up 8 bases and V 3 bases, and 10 bases lay outside the gene matches. Germline loops: CDR1 SGDLS, CDR2 YYNGEE. CDR3 length: 14 residues. The CDR3 DNA follows: TGTGCCAGCAGCGCCGCCTCGGGACAGCTGGGCTACACCTTC. It is translated as CASSAASGQLGYTF.

The chain links TRBV3-1 (or the pseudogene TRBV3-2) to TRBJ1-5; 9 nucleotides agree with TRBD1. V gave up 3 bases and J gave up 0 bases; unmatched junction bases: 3. Germline V gene sequence: CDR1 LGHDT, CDR2 YNNKEL (reference sequence). This CDR3 has 16 amino acids. This CDR3 is CASSQGTGFSNQPQHF. The CDR3 region has the DNA TGTGCCAGCAGCCAGGGGACAGGGTTTAGCAATCAGCCCCAGCATTTT.

This chain joins TRBV9 and TRBJ2-1, with TRBD2 as a possible D gene (5 bases). Trimming cost V 4 bases and J 7 bases, with 9 bases left between them. The germline V gene encodes CDR1 SGDLS and CDR2 YYNGEE. The length of the CDR3 is 12 residues. CDR3 nucleotide sequence: TGTGCCAGCAGCCTTCAGCGGAATGAGCAGTTCTTC. As protein: CASSLQRNEQFF.

The CDR3 region has the DNA TGTGCCAGCAGCCAGGGACAGCCATTATACGAGCAGTACTTC. It yields the protein CASSQGQPLYEQYF. The chain joins TRBV5-4 to TRBJ2-7, with 7 bases aligning to TRBD1. J lost 4 bases, V lost 4 bases, and 8 bases had no gene match. Germline values: CDR1 SGHNT, CDR2 YYREEE (reference sequence). CDR3 length equals 14 residues.

This rearrangement joins TRBV10-3 to TRBJ1-5; 7 bases match TRBD1. J was trimmed by 7 bases and V by 6 bases; bases with no gene match: 9. The CDR3 consists of 14 residues. Per germline, CDR1 ENHRY and CDR2 SYGVKD. CDR3 sequence (DNA): TGTGCCATCAGCCCAACAGGGGTGGACCAGCCCCAGCATTTT. This sequence encodes CAISPTGVDQPQHF.

This clone came up once. V and J are TRBV18 and TRBJ1-2, with D tentatively TRBD1 (5 bases). The CDR3 runs 14 residues. Germline values: CDR1 KGHSH, CDR2 LQKENI. V shed 2 bases and J shed 6 bases, with 13 bases lying between them. The CDR3 DNA is TGTGCCAGCTCACCATCATCAGGGAGGGATGGCTACACCTTC. Translation: CASSPSSGRDGYTF.

The sample holds one count of this clone. The chain is built from TRBV6-1 and TRBJ1-6, with D tentatively TRBD1 (6 bases). Per germline, CDR1 MNHNS and CDR2 SASEGT. V lost 3 bases and J lost 10, with 13 bases in between. The CDR3 consists of 14 residues. CDR3: CASSDNSQGSPLHF. The DNA for the CDR3 is TGTGCCAGCAGTGACAACAGTCAGGGGTCACCCCTCCACTTT.

V and J are TRBV2 and TRBJ2-1, with D perhaps TRBD2 (5 bases). The CDR3 spans 16 residues. The germline V gene encodes CDR1 SNHLY and CDR2 FYNNEI. V was cut by 3 bases and J by 2 bases, with 14 bases left in between. CDR3: CASSDPTDGAYNEQFF. CDR3 nucleotides: TGTGCCAGCAGTGACCCTACAGACGGGGCCTACAATGAGCAGTTCTTC.

The V and J genes are TRBV19 and TRBJ2-3, with unresolved D. This CDR3 is built from 17 residues. The ends were cut back, 7 bases at V and 0 bases at J, with 20 bases in the middle. Germline V gene lookup returns CDR1 LNHDA and CDR2 SQIVND (reference sequence). CDR3 sequence: CASKNSPESASTDTQYF. CDR3 nucleotide sequence: TGTGCCAGTAAGAATAGCCCGGAGTCTGCTAGCACAGATACGCAGTATTTT. Full variable domain (rest looked up from reference TRBV19 and TRBJ2-3): DGGITQSPKYLFRKEGQNVTLSCEQNLNHDAMYWYRQDPGQGLRLIYYSQIVNDFQKGDIAEGYSVSREKKESFPLTVTSAQKNPTAFYLCASKNSPESASTDTQYFGPGTRLTVL.

This sequence joins TRBV7-9 and TRBJ2-2; D remains ambiguous. Germline V gives CDR1 SEHNR, CDR2 FQNEAQ (reference sequence). The V end lost 1 base, the J end lost 4 bases, and 7 bases lay between the germline ends. The CDR3 runs 14 residues. CDR3 residues: CASSLVVRTGELFF. CDR3 DNA sequence: TGTGCCAGCAGCTTAGTCGTGCGCACCGGGGAGCTGTTTTTT.

The rearrangement uses TRBV29-1 and TRBJ1-3; tentative D call: TRBD1 (5 bases). Germline CDR1 and CDR2: SQVTM and ANQGSEA. Trimming took 5 bases from V and 2 from J, leaving 10 bases between them. This CDR3 comprises 13 residues. This CDR3 is CSVQGVAGNTIYF. CDR3 DNA: TGCAGCGTTCAGGGCGTTGCTGGAAACACCATATATTTT.

This CDR3 reads CANLEGGRRYGYTF. The CDR3 DNA follows: TGTGCCAACCTCGAAGGGGGCAGGCGGTATGGCTACACCTTC. This chain connects TRBV6-4 to TRBJ1-2, with 7 nucleotides matching TRBD1. The V gene end was trimmed by 10 bases and the J gene end by 5 bases; junction bases not matched to a gene: 13. The germline gives CDR1 MRHNA, CDR2 SNTAGT. The CDR3 is 14 amino acids.

CDR3 residues: CASSLGGSGGELFF. The CDR3 DNA reads as TGTGCCAGCAGTTTAGGCGGGAGCGGCGGGGAGCTGTTTTTT. The V gene is TRBV28, the J gene TRBJ2-2; 7 nucleotides match TRBD2. Germline V gene sequence: CDR1 MDHEN, CDR2 SYDVKM. J lost 7 bases, V lost 2 bases, and 4 bases had no gene match. The CDR3 is 14 amino acids.

The chain links TRBV12-3 or TRBV12-4 to TRBJ1-2; no definite D call. The CDR3 spans 12 residues. V was trimmed by 6 bases and J by 6 bases, leaving 11 bases between them. The CDR3 here is CASSFTSDGYTF. The CDR3 region has the DNA TGTGCCAGCAGCTTCACGAGTGATGGCTACACCTTC.

This clone has more than one count but fewer than ten. The chain joins TRBV2 to TRBJ1-2, with D perhaps TRBD1 (6 bases). The germline CDR1 and CDR2 sequences are SNHLY and FYNNEI. Trimming removed 7 bases from V and 7 bases from J, with 22 bases in between. This CDR3 region has 15 residues. The CDR3 bases are TGTGCCAGCAAGGTCCGCTGGGGGCAAGACGGTGGCTACACCTTC. Its protein product is CASKVRWGQDGGYTF.

V usage is TRBV10-3 and J usage is TRBJ2-5; tentatively, D is TRBD1 (6 bases). The V and J ends lost 2 bases and 6 bases respectively, with 16 bases between them. The CDR3 sequence is 15 residues long. The V gene's germline CDR1 is ENHRY and CDR2 SYGVKD. The CDR3 DNA follows: TGTGCCATCAGTGAGGGGGGCGGCGCCCGTCAGACCCAGTACTTC. Encoded protein: CAISEGGGARQTQYF.

V usage is TRBV18 and J usage is TRBJ2-5; the match to TRBD2 covers 9 bases. The CDR3 totals 15 residues. Germline V gene data show CDR1 as KGHSH and CDR2 as LQKENI. V shed 0 bases, J shed 7 bases, and the junction held 6 bases outside the gene matches. CDR3 residues: CASSPPGTSPPTQYF. DNA of the CDR3: TGTGCCAGCTCACCACCCGGGACTAGCCCGCCGACCCAGTACTTC.

This chain connects TRBV24-1 to TRBJ2-1; 14 bases agree with TRBD2. The germline V gene encodes CDR1 KGHDR and CDR2 SFDVKD. V lost 0 bases, J lost 9 bases, and 6 bases stayed unmatched. This CDR3 is 17 amino acids long. CDR3 sequence (DNA): TGTGCCACCAGTGATTTGCCGGGGACTAGCGGGAGAGGTGAGCAGTTCTTC. This sequence encodes CATSDLPGTSGRGEQFF.

This clone turned up a few times. The CDR3 DNA reads as TGTGCCAGCAGCGTGCGGGAGGGCGACACCGGGGAGCTGTTTTTT. Its translation: CASSVREGDTGELFF. The rearrangement links TRBV6-4 to TRBJ2-2; 9 positions match TRBD2. CDR3 size: 15 residues. Germline CDR1 is MRHNA and CDR2 is SNTAGT. V lost 6 bases and J lost 3; bases outside the gene matches: 5.

This clone was seen a single time. The J gene is TRBJ2-1, the V gene TRBV25-1; 9 bases are a match to TRBD2. V lost 1 base, J lost 5 bases, and 6 bases stayed unmatched. The CDR3 length is 16 residues. Germline lookup yields CDR1 MGHDK and CDR2 SYGVNS. As DNA, the CDR3 is TGTGCCAGCAGTGAATTGGATAGCGGGAGAAACAATGAGCAGTTCTTC. Its protein product is CASSELDSGRNNEQFF.

The rearrangement links TRBV27 to TRBJ1-6; tentative D call: TRBD1 (6 bases). The CDR3 contains 18 residues. Trimming shortened V by 8 bases and J by 0 bases, and 20 bases separated the two germline ends. Germline V gene data show CDR1 as MNHEY and CDR2 as SMNVEV (reference sequence). The CDR3 protein is CASGAGGLGYSYNSPLHF. CDR3 DNA: TGTGCCAGCGGCGCGGGGGGGCTGGGGTACTCCTATAATTCACCCCTCCACTTT.

The chain uses TRBV7-3 and TRBJ2-3; D is possibly TRBD1 (5 bases). The germline gives CDR1 SGHTA, CDR2 FQGTGA. Trimming removed 2 bases from V and 2 bases from J, with 8 bases in between. The length of the CDR3 is 14 residues. CDR3 DNA: TGTGCCAGCAGCTTAGGGGCGTTCACAGATACGCAGTATTTT. The encoded protein is CASSLGAFTDTQYF.

This clone showed up many times. The chain uses TRBV5-1 and TRBJ2-1; TRBD2 matches 10 bases. Unmatched junction bases numbered 8, after V lost 5 bases and J lost 6 bases. The germline V gene has CDR1 SGHRS and CDR2 YFSETQ. The CDR3 has 15 amino acids. For the CDR3, the DNA is TGCGCCAGCAGACCTAGCGGGAGTTTTGGCAATGAGCAGTTCTTC. Its protein product is CASRPSGSFGNEQFF.

This chain connects TRBV10-3 to TRBJ1-3, with unresolved D. This CDR3 spans 14 amino acids. Germline V gene lookup returns CDR1 ENHRY and CDR2 SYGVKD. The germline V and J ends were trimmed by 7 bases and 0 bases, with 10 bases remaining between them. CDR3 region: CAITAEPSGNTIYF. CDR3 DNA sequence: TGTGCCATCACCGCAGAACCCTCTGGAAACACCATATATTTT.